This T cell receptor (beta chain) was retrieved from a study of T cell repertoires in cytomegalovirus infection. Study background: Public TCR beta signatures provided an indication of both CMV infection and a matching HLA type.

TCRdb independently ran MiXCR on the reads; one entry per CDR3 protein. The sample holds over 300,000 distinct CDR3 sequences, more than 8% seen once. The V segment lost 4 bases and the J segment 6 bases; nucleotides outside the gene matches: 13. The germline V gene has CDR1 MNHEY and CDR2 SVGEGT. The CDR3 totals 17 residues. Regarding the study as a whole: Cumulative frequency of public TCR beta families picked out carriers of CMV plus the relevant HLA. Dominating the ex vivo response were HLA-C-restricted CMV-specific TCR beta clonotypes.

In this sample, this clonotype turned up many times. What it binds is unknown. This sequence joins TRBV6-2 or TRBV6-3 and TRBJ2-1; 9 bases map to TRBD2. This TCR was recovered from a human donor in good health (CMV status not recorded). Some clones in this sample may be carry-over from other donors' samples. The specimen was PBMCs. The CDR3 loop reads CASSFLGSGGIFNEQFF. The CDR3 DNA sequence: TGTGCCAGCAGTTTCCTGGGGAGCGGGGGGATATTCAATGAGCAGTTCTTC.